Described below is a single TCR beta chain sequence and its context. Measured with immunoSEQ multiplex PCR; TCRdb has only the in-frame clones, and not every one. The sample yields some 80,000 clones, approximately 94% seen once. These data belong to a study of T cell changes during pregnancy in multiple sclerosis. The sample in question was peripheral blood, obtained in the third trimester of pregnancy. The TCR comes from a female donor with multiple sclerosis, enrolled in a pregnancy study.

The CDR3 reads CASSLAGDNEQFF. In DNA form, the CDR3 reads TGTGCCAGCAGCTTGGCCGGGGACAATGAGCAGTTCTTC. The chain joins TRBV5-4 to TRBJ2-1, with a possible D match to TRBD2 (5 bases). This CDR3 is 13 amino acids long. CDR1 is SGHNT, CDR2 YYREEE, per germline (reference sequence). The germline V and J ends were trimmed by 0 bases and 5 bases, with 6 bases remaining between them.